The 24 T cell receptor beta chains listed next were all sequenced from one sample in a study of OX40 agonist ivuxolimab in advanced cancers. Assay used: immunoSEQ multiplex PCR; TCRdb lists only in-frame clones, some missing. In the table there are tens of thousands of clones, roughly 79% of which are singletons. The input for sequencing was CD4+ or CD8+ T cells sorted from blood, taken in a trial of the OX40 agonist ivuxolimab. The origin of the receptors is an adult with an advanced solid tumor such as melanoma, head and neck, liver or kidney cancer.

The V call is TRBV7-9, the J call TRBJ2-3; 7 nucleotides align to TRBD2. Trimming removed 7 bases from V and 4 bases from J; junction bases left unmatched: 20. The CDR3 sequence is 18 residues long. The V gene's germline CDR1 is SEHNR and CDR2 FQNEAQ (reference sequence). CDR3 residues: CASKKGGRGQNPADTQYF. The CDR3 DNA reads as TGTGCCAGCAAGAAGGGAGGGAGGGGTCAAAACCCGGCAGATACGCAGTATTTT.

This clone was picked up a small number of times. The gene calls are TRBV7-2 and TRBJ2-2; possibly TRBD2 for D (6 bases). This CDR3 contains 16 residues. Trimming took 5 bases from V and 4 from J, leaving 17 bases between them. CDR1 and CDR2 from the germline V gene are SGHTA and FQGNSA. The CDR3, as DNA: TGTGCCAGCAGCCTTAGCGCGGGATTTAGCACCGGGGAGCTGTTTTTT. Residues: CASSLSAGFSTGELFF.

The gene calls are TRBV28 and TRBJ2-1; weak D call: TRBD2 (7 bases). Germline V CDR1 and CDR2: MDHEN, SYDVKM. The CDR3 has 16 residues. V was clipped by 6 bases and J by 3 bases, with 18 bases between them. The CDR3 protein is CASRLMGGADYNEQFF. The CDR3 nucleotides read TGTGCCAGCAGACTGATGGGGGGGGCTGACTACAATGAGCAGTTCTTC. The variable domain in full, with the rest retrieved from reference TRBV28 and TRBJ2-1, is DVKVTQSSRYLVKRTGEKVFLECVQDMDHENMFWYRQDPGLGLRLIYFSYDVKMKEKGDIPEGYSVSREKKERFSLILESASTNQTSMYLCASRLMGGADYNEQFFGPGTRLTVL.

The chain joins TRBV18 to TRBJ2-7, with a weak D call TRBD2 (7 bases). Per germline, CDR1 KGHSH and CDR2 LQKENI. With 2 bases removed from V and 2 bases from J, the gap between germline ends came to 13 bases. CDR3 length equals 15 residues. DNA of the CDR3: TGTGCCAGCTCACCAACGCGGGGGCCCGCCTACGAGCAGTACGTC. Residues: CASSPTRGPAYEQYV.

The V and J genes are TRBV2 and TRBJ1-2, with D hard to call. This CDR3 comprises 13 residues. V shed 2 bases and J shed 5 bases, with 9 bases lying between them. Germline V gene lookup returns CDR1 SNHLY and CDR2 FYNNEI. CDR3 amino acids: CASSESFEYGYTF. DNA of the CDR3: TGTGCCAGCAGTGAAAGTTTTGAGTATGGCTACACCTTC.

V gene TRBV7-9 combines with J gene TRBJ2-1; D is uncertain. Germline CDR1 reads SEHNR; CDR2 reads FQNEAQ (reference sequence). The CDR3 is 12 amino acids. Trimming took 7 bases from V and 10 from J, leaving 14 bases between them. The CDR3 coding sequence is TGTGCCAGCACCTTTGCCGGATACGAGCAGTTCTTC. Protein sequence: CASTFAGYEQFF. Full variable domain (outside the CDR3, taken from reference TRBV7-9 and TRBJ2-1): DTGVSQNPRHKITKRGQNVTFRCDPISEHNRLYWYRQTLGQGPEFLTYFQNEAQLEKSRLLSDRFSAERPKGSFSTLEIQRTEQGDSAMYLCASTFAGYEQFFGPGTRLTVL.

The count of this clone is one. Other DNA sequences in the sample encode the same CDR3. The chain joins TRBV6-5 to TRBJ2-7; tentative D call: TRBD2 (6 bases). Looked up from germline, CDR1 is MNHEY and CDR2 is SVGAGI. V was trimmed by 0 bases and J by 3 bases, leaving 6 bases between them. CDR3 size: 13 residues. The DNA for the CDR3 is TGTGCCAGCAGTTACTCGCGGGGCTACGAGCAGTACGTC. This codes for CASSYSRGYEQYV.

The DNA for the CDR3 is TGTGCCAGCAGCCAACAGGTCGCCTCTAATCCAGCCCTCCACTTT. Translated: CASSQQVASNPALHF. This rearrangement joins TRBV13 to TRBJ1-6, with a weak D call TRBD1 (5 bases). The CDR3 has 15 amino acids. V was cut by 5 bases and J by 14 bases, with 22 bases left in between. Looked up from germline, CDR1 is PRHDT and CDR2 is FYEKMQ (reference sequence).

The chain links TRBV27 to TRBJ2-2; 7 bases are shared with TRBD2. The CDR3 has 15 residues. With V trimmed by 5 bases and J by 2 bases, 5 bases remained unmatched. CDR1 MNHEY and CDR2 SMNVEV come from the germline V gene (reference sequence). The CDR3 loop is CASSGLAVNTGELFF. For the CDR3, the DNA is TGTGCCAGCAGTGGCCTAGCGGTCAACACCGGGGAGCTGTTTTTT.

The chain combines TRBV29-1 with TRBJ2-3, with TRBD2 as a possible D gene (5 bases). Germline CDR1 is SQVTM and CDR2 is ANQGSEA. This CDR3 comprises 13 residues. V was shortened by 5 bases and J by 7 bases, with 16 bases between the two germline ends. CDR3: CSVFEGERNTQYF. The CDR3 nucleotides are TGCAGCGTTTTCGAGGGAGAAAGGAATACGCAGTATTTT.

This clone was observed a few times. The chain is built from TRBV15 and TRBJ1-1, with D possibly being TRBD1 (5 bases). The CDR3 totals 13 residues. Germline V CDR1 and CDR2: LNHNV, YYDKDF (reference sequence). V shed 6 bases and J shed 5 bases, with 13 bases lying between them. CDR3 DNA sequence: TGTGCCACCAGAGAAGGGGTTTGGACTGAAGCTTTCTTT. Amino acid sequence: CATREGVWTEAFF. The full variable domain, its missing parts supplied by reference TRBV15 and TRBJ1-1, is DAMVIQNPRYQVTQFGKPVTLSCSQTLNHNVMYWYQQKSSQAPKLLFHYYDKDFNNEADTPDNFQSRRPNTSFCFLDIRSPGLGDTAMYLCATREGVWTEAFFGQGTRLTVV.

The genes are TRBV28 and TRBJ2-2; the match to TRBD2 covers 8 bases. CDR1 is MDHEN, CDR2 SYDVKM, per germline. V shed 5 bases, J shed 9 bases, and the junction held 5 bases outside the gene matches. The CDR3 is 13 amino acids. Written as DNA, the CDR3 is TGTGCCAGCAGTCTTAGCGGGAACAGGGAGCTGTTTTTT. It encodes CASSLSGNRELFF. Variable domain in full (rest from reference TRBV28 and TRBJ2-2): DVKVTQSSRYLVKRTGEKVFLECVQDMDHENMFWYRQDPGLGLRLIYFSYDVKMKEKGDIPEGYSVSREKKERFSLILESASTNQTSMYLCASSLSGNRELFFGEGSRLTVL.

The genes are TRBV27 and TRBJ1-2, with a tentative D call TRBD1 (5 bases). This CDR3 is 15 amino acids long. Trimming took 0 bases from V and 6 from J, leaving 14 bases between them. The germline gives CDR1 MNHEY, CDR2 SMNVEV (reference sequence). The CDR3: CASSLSRGGGDGYTF. The CDR3 nucleotides are TGTGCCAGCAGTTTATCTCGAGGCGGGGGAGATGGCTACACCTTC.

The chain links TRBV28 to TRBJ1-5; D perhaps matches TRBD1 (5 bases). V was clipped by 7 bases and J by 0 bases, with 13 bases between them. This CDR3 is 15 amino acids long. Germline V gene lookup returns CDR1 MDHEN and CDR2 SYDVKM. CDR3 nucleotides: TGTGCCAGCATGGAACAGGTGAATAGCAATCAGCCCCAGCATTTT. Residues: CASMEQVNSNQPQHF.

This clone was detected only once. This CDR3 is also generated by other DNA sequences in the sample. This sequence joins TRBV20-1 and TRBJ2-7; maybe TRBD1 (5 bases). CDR3 size: 11 residues. Trimming shortened V by 2 bases and J by 3 bases, and 5 bases separated the two germline ends. From germline, CDR1 is DFQATT and CDR2 SNEGSKA (reference sequence). CDR3 in DNA: TGCAGTGCTAGACAGGGCTACGAGCAGTACTTC. It is translated as CSARQGYEQYF.

The V and J genes are TRBV28 and TRBJ1-5; D possibly corresponds to TRBD1 (5 bases). Germline lookup yields CDR1 MDHEN and CDR2 SYDVKM. There are 13 residues in the CDR3. V was trimmed by 3 bases and J by 7 bases, leaving 10 bases between them. In DNA form, the CDR3 reads TGTGCCAGCAGTTTGGGGCCCTGGCAGCCCCAGCATTTT. Protein sequence: CASSLGPWQPQHF.

This chain uses TRBV4-1 with TRBJ2-3, with D possibly matching TRBD1 (6 bases). The ends were cut back, 2 bases at V and 1 base at J, with 10 bases in the middle. Germline V gene sequence: CDR1 MGHRA, CDR2 YSYEKL. There are 15 residues in the CDR3. The CDR3 nucleotides are TGCGCCAGCAGCCAAACCTGGGGGCGCACAGATACGCAGTATTTT. Protein sequence: CASSQTWGRTDTQYF.

This clone was recorded a few times. The V and J genes are TRBV7-2 and TRBJ1-2; TRBD1 agrees at 9 bases. CDR1 and CDR2 from the germline V gene are SGHTA and FQGNSA. This CDR3 contains 14 residues. Unmatched junction bases numbered 9, after V lost 5 bases and J lost 8 bases. The CDR3 here is CASSPLGTGTGYTF. For the CDR3, the DNA is TGTGCCAGCAGCCCTCTGGGGACAGGGACCGGCTACACCTTC.

The CDR3 coding sequence is TGTGCCAGCAGCCCGGACAGCGAGGGGACTAATGAAAAACTGTTTTTT. Amino acids: CASSPDSEGTNEKLFF. The chain has TRBV5-6 and TRBJ1-4, with D possibly matching TRBD1 (6 bases). CDR3 length equals 16 residues. The germline CDR1 and CDR2 sequences are SGHDT and YYEEEE. Trimming cost V 4 bases and J 2 bases, with 15 bases left between them. The full variable domain, in which reference TRBV5-6 and TRBJ1-4 provide the parts outside the CDR3, is DAGVTQSPTHLIKTRGQQVTLRCSPKSGHDTVSWYQQALGQGPQFIFQYYEEEERQRGNFPDRFSGHQFPNYSSELNVNALLLGDSALYLCASSPDSEGTNEKLFFGSGTQLSVL.

This chain links TRBV6-1 with TRBJ1-2; possibly TRBD1 for D (6 bases). The germline V gene has CDR1 MNHNS and CDR2 SASEGT. Trimming took off 11 bases at V and 4 bases at J, with 14 bases between the two ends. The CDR3 runs to 12 residues. CDR3 amino acids: CAATGRGYGYTF. CDR3 bases: TGTGCCGCTACAGGGCGGGGCTATGGCTACACCTTC.

This clone has a single count. The V and J genes are TRBV29-1 and TRBJ2-7, with 7 bases aligning to TRBD1. The germline gives CDR1 SQVTM, CDR2 ANQGSEA. This CDR3 comprises 17 residues. The trim removed 1 base at V and 3 bases at J, leaving 15 bases unmatched. The CDR3 sequence: CSVEADREYEVFYEQYV. The CDR3 DNA reads TGCAGCGTTGAAGCCGACAGGGAGTACGAGGTTTTCTACGAGCAGTACGTC.

J is TRBJ2-5 and V is TRBV7-7, with D possibly TRBD1 on 6 matching bases. This CDR3 region has 14 residues. CDR1 SSHAT and CDR2 FNYEAQ come from the germline V gene (reference sequence). Trimming cost V 0 bases and J 4 bases, with 9 bases left between them. For the CDR3, the DNA is TGTGCCAGCAGCTTAGCGCAGGGGTTAGAGACCCAGTACTTC. Its translation: CASSLAQGLETQYF. Drawing the rest from reference TRBV7-7 and TRBJ2-5, the complete variable domain is GAGVSQSPRYKVTKRGQDVTLRCDPISSHATLYWYQQALGQGPEFLTYFNYEAQPDKSGLPSDRFSAERPEGSISTLTIQRTEQRDSAMYRCASSLAQGLETQYFGPGTRLLVL.

This clone was detected only a few times. V gene TRBV7-9 combines with J gene TRBJ1-1; D might be TRBD1 (6 bases). The ends were cut back, 8 bases at V and 3 bases at J, with 28 bases in the middle. CDR1 and CDR2 from the germline V gene are SEHNR and FQNEAQ (reference sequence). The CDR3 contains 18 residues. The CDR3 loop reads CASSLRRGKGVSDTEAFF. The CDR3 DNA reads as TGTGCCAGCTCTCTTAGAAGGGGGAAAGGGGTGTCGGACACTGAAGCTTTCTTT.

The V call is TRBV9, the J call TRBJ2-7; a weak D match, TRBD1 (5 bases). The V gene's germline CDR1 is SGDLS and CDR2 YYNGEE. The V end lost 0 bases, the J end lost 4 bases, and 8 bases lay between the germline ends. The CDR3 runs 13 residues. CDR3 region: CASSVAAGYEQYF. The CDR3 DNA follows: TGTGCCAGCAGCGTAGCGGCAGGGTACGAGCAGTACTTC.